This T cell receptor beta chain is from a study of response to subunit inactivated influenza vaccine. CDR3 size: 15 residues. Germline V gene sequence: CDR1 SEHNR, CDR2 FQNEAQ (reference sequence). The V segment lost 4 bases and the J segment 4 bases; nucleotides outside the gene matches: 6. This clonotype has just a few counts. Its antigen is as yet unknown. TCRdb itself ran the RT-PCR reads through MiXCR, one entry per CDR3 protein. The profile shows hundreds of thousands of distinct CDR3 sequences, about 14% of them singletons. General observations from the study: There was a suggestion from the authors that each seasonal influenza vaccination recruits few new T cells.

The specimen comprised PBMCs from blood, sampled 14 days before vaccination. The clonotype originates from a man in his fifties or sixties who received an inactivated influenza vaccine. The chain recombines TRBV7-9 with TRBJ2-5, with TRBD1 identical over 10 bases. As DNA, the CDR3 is TGTGCCAGCAGCTCGACCTGGACAGGGGGAGAGACCCAGTACTTC. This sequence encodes CASSSTWTGGETQYF.